This T cell receptor (beta chain) is from a study of T cells in Graves' hyperthyroidism and ophthalmopathy. Findings and caveats of the study: Ophthalmopathy onset followed model prediction by a median about six months. A 13 V-J signature model discriminated ophthalmopathy versus stable hyperthyroidism.

The CDR3 is made up of 11 amino acids. The germline V gene has CDR1 SQVTM and CDR2 ANQGSEA. Trimming cost V 7 bases and J 4 bases, with 11 bases left between them. TCR beta CDR3 sequences were amplified from RNA transcripts. A first-round RT-PCR of the TCR CDR3 used the HTBI primer set. TCRdb re-analysed the multiplex PCR reads in MiXCR, keeping a single row per CDR3 protein. Of about 570,000 distinct CDR3 sequences listed, approximately 44% are singletons. This clonotype was recorded a few times. The antigen is unknown. The receptor's source is an adult woman with Graves' disease, either hyperthyroidism or ophthalmopathy (not recorded which). The chain combines TRBV29-1 with TRBJ2-7; unclear D gene. The sequencing sample was made of peripheral blood or thyroid tissue (not recorded which). The chain's CDR3 is CSGDLGYEQYF. The CDR3 coding sequence is TGCAGCGGCGATCTCGGGTACGAGCAGTACTTC.